This record concerns one TCR beta chain sequence. Antigen: not known. These data belong to a study of CD8+ T cells in alopecia areata. Regarding the study as a whole: While patients received tofacitinib, many expanded lesional clones remained present in scalp and blood.

RNA extraction was followed by reverse transcription into cDNA, which acted as the sequencing template. Measured with immunoSEQ multiplex PCR; TCRdb has only the in-frame clones, and not every one. The sample shows approximately 280,000 clones, more than 45% of them seen only once. As for treatment: oral pan-JAK inhibitor, 5-10 mg twice daily. Alopecia areata patients gave lesional scalp punch biopsies and peripheral blood samples. V gave up 6 bases and J gave up 0 bases, with 9 bases separating them. This CDR3 has 12 residues. The germline gives CDR1 SQVTM, CDR2 ANQGSEA. This chain connects TRBV29-1 to TRBJ2-7; a possible D gene is TRBD1 (6 bases). This specimen consisted of CD4+ T cells sorted from blood, obtained at week 24, from a patient treated with tofacitinib. This receptor was taken from a human donor with alopecia areata. CDR3 sequence reads: CSVDRSSYEQYF. In nucleotides, the CDR3 is TGCAGCGTCGACAGGAGCTCCTACGAGCAGTACTTC.